These 23 T cell receptor beta chains were all obtained from the same sample, sequenced in a study of T cell responses to AZD1222 COVID-19 vaccine. Some clones are missing from TCRdb's copy, which holds only in-frame ones; the method was immunoSEQ multiplex PCR. This repertoire shows 150,000 to 200,000 clones, over 75% found once; its top ten account for around 1.5%. Sequenced here: peripheral blood, sampled on day 0 of AZD1222 vaccination. Source of these receptors: an adult in good health.

The rearrangement links TRBV7-9 to TRBJ2-1; 8 positions match TRBD2. CDR1 and CDR2 (germline): SEHNR, FQNEAQ (reference sequence). The CDR3 is made up of 15 amino acids. V trimming: 1 base; J trimming: 2 bases; junction bases outside the gene matches: 1. CDR3 in DNA: TGTGCCAGCAGCTTAGGGACTAGCACCTACAATGAGCAGTTCTTC. Its protein product is CASSLGTSTYNEQFF.

This clone appeared once. The chain has TRBV25-1 and TRBJ1-1; D not certain. The germline V gene encodes CDR1 MGHDK and CDR2 SYGVNS. This CDR3 region has 13 residues. Between the trimmed V and J ends, which lost 7 bases and 9 bases, there was a span of 18 bases. CDR3 nucleotide sequence: TGTGCCAGCACCAGTTCTTTACTCTCGCAAGCTTTCTTT. Protein: CASTSSLLSQAFF.

The genes are TRBV28 and TRBJ1-5, with 12 bases lining up with TRBD1. Losses at the gene ends were 5 bases for V and 1 base for J; bases not matched to a gene: 9. The CDR3 has 18 amino acids. Germline-derived CDR1 and CDR2 are MDHEN and SYDVKM. The CDR3 bases are TGTGCCAGCAGTCCGGGACAGGGGGCGGTTGCGAGCAATCAGCCCCAGCATTTT. Residues: CASSPGQGAVASNQPQHF.

The genes are TRBV2 and TRBJ1-5; D not certain. Germline V gives CDR1 SNHLY, CDR2 FYNNEI. The V end was cut by 5 bases, the J end by 6 bases, with 14 bases between. The CDR3 contains 14 residues. CDR3: CASSPTWGSQPQHF. CDR3 DNA: TGTGCCAGCAGTCCCACCTGGGGAAGTCAGCCCCAGCATTTT.

The rearrangement links TRBV5-5 to TRBJ2-3, with 8 bases lining up with TRBD2. J was trimmed by 0 bases and V by 1 base; bases with no gene match: 10. The CDR3 covers 18 residues. The V gene's germline CDR1 is SGHKS and CDR2 YYEKEE (reference sequence). CDR3 region: CASSLRPVSGVSTDTQYF. The DNA of the CDR3 is TGTGCCAGCAGCTTGAGACCTGTTAGCGGGGTAAGCACAGATACGCAGTATTTT.

The chain is built from TRBV6-5 and TRBJ1-5, with TRBD1 identical over 10 bases. This CDR3 region has 15 residues. V gave up 8 bases and J gave up 1 base; unmatched junction bases: 5. In germline, CDR1 is MNHEY, CDR2 SVGAGI. The CDR3 sequence: CASHGTGASNQPQHF. CDR3 DNA sequence: TGTGCCAGCCATGGGACAGGGGCAAGCAATCAGCCCCAGCATTTT.

The rearrangement links TRBV5-1 to TRBJ2-1, with D unresolved. The CDR3 sequence is 12 residues long. Per the germline V gene, CDR1 is SGHRS and CDR2 is YFSETQ. With 0 bases removed from V and 6 bases from J, the gap between germline ends came to 4 bases. The CDR3 spells CASSLDFNEQFF. DNA of the CDR3: TGCGCCAGCAGCTTGGACTTCAATGAGCAGTTCTTC.

This chain connects TRBV15 to TRBJ1-1; D is uncertain. The germline gives CDR1 LNHNV, CDR2 YYDKDF (reference sequence). V was cut by 0 bases and J by 0 bases, with 11 bases left in between. The CDR3 has 16 residues. The CDR3 bases are TGTGCCACCAGCAGAGATAGGGTCCAGGTGAACACTGAAGCTTTCTTT. Its translation: CATSRDRVQVNTEAFF.

The V and J genes are TRBV28 and TRBJ2-6, with D unresolved. The V gene lost 3 bases and the J gene lost 2 bases, with 14 bases spanning the gap. CDR3 length: 17 residues. Germline V lookup: CDR1 MDHEN, CDR2 SYDVKM. The CDR3 region has the DNA TGTGCCAGCAGTTTTGTCCCAAGCAGGACTGGGGCCAACGTCCTGACTTTC. Protein: CASSFVPSRTGANVLTF.

The chain is built from TRBV19 and TRBJ1-4; D gene ambiguous. The length of the CDR3 is 13 residues. V gave up 5 bases and J gave up 7 bases, with 11 bases separating them. Germline V gene data show CDR1 as LNHDA and CDR2 as SQIVND (reference sequence). CDR3 region: CASSYTGVEKLFF. The CDR3 DNA reads as TGTGCCAGTAGTTATACGGGCGTTGAAAAACTGTTTTTT.

This chain links TRBV5-1 with TRBJ1-5, with D possibly matching TRBD1 (6 bases). V lost 5 bases and J lost 3, with 12 bases in between. This CDR3 spans 14 amino acids. CDR1 and CDR2 from the germline V gene are SGHRS and YFSETQ. The CDR3 bases are TGCGCCAGCAGTGCCGGGGGCGTCAATCAGCCCCAGCATTTT. This codes for CASSAGGVNQPQHF.

V gene TRBV28 combines with J gene TRBJ1-4, with D unclear. The length of the CDR3 is 12 residues. Between the trimmed V and J ends, which lost 2 bases and 8 bases, there was a span of 6 bases. CDR1 and CDR2 (germline): MDHEN, SYDVKM. The CDR3 nucleotides are TGTGCCAGCAGTTTAGTTGGCGAAAAACTGTTTTTT. It codes for CASSLVGEKLFF. The full variable domain, its missing parts supplied by reference TRBV28 and TRBJ1-4, is DVKVTQSSRYLVKRTGEKVFLECVQDMDHENMFWYRQDPGLGLRLIYFSYDVKMKEKGDIPEGYSVSREKKERFSLILESASTNQTSMYLCASSLVGEKLFFGSGTQLSVL.

The gene calls are TRBV28 and TRBJ1-2, with TRBD1 matching over 11 bases. Trimming cost V 6 bases and J 7 bases; bases outside gene matches: 10. Germline CDR1 MDHEN, CDR2 SYDVKM. This CDR3 is built from 15 residues. CDR3 sequence reads: CASRADGTGGRGYTF. The CDR3 nucleotides are TGTGCCAGCAGAGCAGACGGGACAGGGGGACGTGGCTACACCTTC.

This chain links TRBV11-3 with TRBJ1-6; 7 bases are shared with TRBD1. Germline CDR1 reads SGHNT; CDR2 reads YENEEA. The trim removed 6 bases at V and 6 bases at J, leaving 11 bases unmatched. The CDR3 contains 16 residues. CDR3: CASRQFRQGGNSPLHF. The CDR3 coding sequence is TGTGCCAGCAGACAATTCAGACAGGGAGGTAATTCACCCCTCCACTTT.

CDR3 region: CASSSTYYGYTF. In nucleotides, the CDR3 is TGTGCCAGCAGTTCAACTTACTATGGCTACACCTTC. The chain carries TRBV28 and TRBJ1-2; the D is unclear. Per germline, CDR1 MDHEN and CDR2 SYDVKM. The CDR3 loop spans 12 amino acids. Trimming cost V 4 bases and J 3 bases, with 6 bases left between them.

The chain has TRBV18 and TRBJ1-2; a weak D match, TRBD1 (6 bases). Germline V CDR1 and CDR2: KGHSH, LQKENI. This CDR3 contains 14 residues. Trimming took off 2 bases at V and 6 bases at J, with 13 bases between the two ends. DNA of the CDR3: TGTGCCAGCTCACCAGGGGGGCCGTCCGATGGCTACACCTTC. Translation: CASSPGGPSDGYTF.

The chain links TRBV28 to TRBJ1-2; D gene uncertain. CDR1 MDHEN and CDR2 SYDVKM come from the germline V gene. The CDR3 is 12 amino acids. Trimming stripped 3 bases from V and 8 bases from J, with 10 bases between. The DNA for the CDR3 is TGTGCCAGCAGTTTGCGATACAGCGGCTACACCTTC. It encodes CASSLRYSGYTF.

This clone was detected only once. The chain is built from TRBV6-1 and TRBJ1-1; D not certain. Germline-derived CDR1 and CDR2 are MNHNS and SASEGT. V lost 3 bases and J 6 bases, leaving 14 bases between the germline ends. The CDR3 consists of 14 residues. The CDR3 sequence is CASSERGFRPEAFF. The CDR3 coding sequence is TGTGCCAGCAGTGAGCGAGGGTTTCGGCCTGAAGCTTTCTTT.

This chain connects TRBV6-5 to TRBJ1-4; TRBD1 matches 10 bases. The CDR3 has 14 amino acids. In germline, CDR1 is MNHEY, CDR2 SVGAGI. With 7 bases clipped from V and 15 bases from J, the junction kept 14 bases outside the gene matches. CDR3 coding DNA: TGTGCCAGCACCCCCGACAGGGGGCGGTTTACGGTGTTTTTT. This encodes CASTPDRGRFTVFF.

The chain is built from TRBV2 and TRBJ2-5; D is ambiguous. The ends were cut back, 8 bases at V and 5 bases at J, with 15 bases in the middle. Germline V CDR1 and CDR2: SNHLY, FYNNEI. This CDR3 region has 13 residues. The CDR3 coding sequence is TGTGCCAGCTTAGTGGGCGTAGGGGAGACCCAGTACTTC. Translating it yields CASLVGVGETQYF.

This clone is a singleton in its sample. The chain uses TRBV19 and TRBJ1-5; 9 bases match TRBD1. Trimming took 3 bases from V and 8 from J; bases not matched to a gene: 5. Germline V lookup: CDR1 LNHDA, CDR2 SQIVND (reference sequence). There are 14 residues in the CDR3. CDR3 coding DNA: TGTGCCAGTAGTATCGGGACAGGGCAAGAGCCCCAGCATTTT. Amino acids: CASSIGTGQEPQHF.

The genes are TRBV7-3 and TRBJ1-2; D possibly corresponds to TRBD1 (5 bases). The germline gives CDR1 SGHTA, CDR2 FQGTGA. This CDR3 has 16 residues. V lost 2 bases to trimming and J lost 0 bases, with 13 bases between them. CDR3 amino acids: CASSLLPGDANYGYTF. The CDR3 coding sequence is TGTGCCAGCAGCTTACTACCGGGGGACGCTAACTATGGCTACACCTTC.

The genes are TRBV18 and TRBJ1-1, with D possibly TRBD1 on 5 matching bases. CDR3 length equals 13 residues. V shed 2 bases and J shed 1 base, with 5 bases lying between them. In germline, CDR1 is KGHSH, CDR2 LQKENI. The CDR3 loop reads CASSPRGNTEAFF. CDR3 nucleotide sequence: TGTGCCAGCTCACCAAGGGGGAACACTGAAGCTTTCTTT. Full variable domain (outside the CDR3, taken from reference TRBV18 and TRBJ1-1): NAGVMQNPRHLVRRRGQEARLRCSPMKGHSHVYWYRQLPEEGLKFMVYLQKENIIDESGMPKERFSAEFPKEGPSILRIQQVVRGDSAAYFCASSPRGNTEAFFGQGTRLTVV.